The rows below give T cell receptor beta chains drawn from one sample of a study of T cell responses to AZD1222 COVID-19 vaccine. Only in-frame clones appear in the TCRdb table, and some are missing; sequencing was by immunoSEQ multiplex PCR. The sample contains some 130,000 clones, 85% to 95% of which appear only once. The sample here was peripheral blood, taken on day 0 of AZD1222 vaccination. All receptors derive from an adult in good health. CDR3s include the opening cysteine and the closing phenylalanine or tryptophan. The order of the fields is J gene, D gene, V gene, clone size, CDR3 DNA, CDR3 protein. A D gene is named only where the DNA matches it firmly. Clone size is stated in some rows and not others, as once, few, many or a class when expanded.

>TRBJ1-2|-|TRBV6-2/TRBV6-3|-
TGTGCCAGCAGTTACCGGCGTCGGGGGACCAAGCACTATGGCTACACCTTC
CASSYRRRGTKHYGYTF
>TRBJ1-2|-|TRBV3-1/TRBV3-2|-
TGTGCCAGCAGCCTCGACCGGATGAACTATGGCTACACCTTC
CASSLDRMNYGYTF
>TRBJ1-6|-|TRBV6-1|-
TGTGCCAGCAGTGAAGCTGGGACCTCCTATAATTCACCCCTCCACTTT
CASSEAGTSYNSPLHF
>TRBJ2-3|TRBD2|TRBV7-6|-
TGTGCCAGCAGCCACGGGAGCGGGAGGGATACGCAGTATTTT
CASSHGSGRDTQYF
>TRBJ1-1|TRBD1|TRBV5-1|-
TGCGCCAGCAGCTGGACAGGGGGAGTAACGGGGAACACTGAAGCTTTCTTT
CASSWTGGVTGNTEAFF
>TRBJ2-1|TRBD1|TRBV6-2/TRBV6-3|-
TGTGCCAGCAGTGCCCCGGGACAGGGGGTAGTATCCTACAATGAGCAGTTCTTC
CASSAPGQGVVSYNEQFF
>TRBJ2-1|TRBD2|TRBV18|-
TGTGCCAGCTCACCAGTAGCGGGAGCTCACAATGAGCAGTTCTTC
CASSPVAGAHNEQFF
>TRBJ1-2|-|TRBV24-1|-
TGTGCCACCAGTGATCCCCTATACAGCTATGGCTACACCTTC
CATSDPLYSYGYTF
>TRBJ1-3|-|TRBV27|-
TGTGCCAGCCCCCAGGGCCCCTGGGTCTCTGGAAACACCATATATTTT
CASPQGPWVSGNTIYF
>TRBJ2-5|-|TRBV19|-
TGTGCCAGTAGCCCGGGGGACCAAGAGACCCAGTACTTC
CASSPGDQETQYF
>TRBJ1-1|-|TRBV5-1|-
TGCGCCAGCAGCACGGGATCGACAGTTAACACTGAAGCTTTCTTT
CASSTGSTVNTEAFF
>TRBJ1-2|-|TRBV29-1|-
TGCAGCGTTGAAGAGGCCCCCGGGACTGCCAACTATGGCTACACCTTC
CSVEEAPGTANYGYTF
>TRBJ2-1|-|TRBV5-1|-
TGCGCCAGCAGCTTAGTACGGGGTTCCACCTACAATGAGCAGTTCTTC
CASSLVRGSTYNEQFF
>TRBJ2-1|-|TRBV11-1|few
TGTGCCAGCAGCTTACAGCGGGACATCGAGCAGTTCTTC
CASSLQRDIEQFF
>TRBJ1-5|-|TRBV6-5|-
TGTGCCAGCAGGTCTAATTTCAACAATCAGCCCCAGCATTTT
CASRSNFNNQPQHF
>TRBJ1-1|TRBD1|TRBV6-5|-
TGTGCCTCGACAGGGGTTGAGAACACTGAAGCTTTCTTT
CASTGVENTEAFF
>TRBJ2-7|-|TRBV5-1|-
TGCGCCAGCAGCCCTTGGGAGTCCGAGCAGTACTTC
CASSPWESEQYF
>TRBJ2-7|-|TRBV7-9|-
TGTGCCAGCAGCCGCTCACCGCCCGAGCAGTACTTC
CASSRSPPEQYF
>TRBJ2-2|TRBD2|TRBV19|few
TGTGCCAGTAGTATAGGTCGACTAGCGGGGCTCACCGGGGAGCTGTTTTTT
CASSIGRLAGLTGELFF
>TRBJ1-1|-|TRBV6-6|-
TGTGCCAGCAGTTACTCGAGCAGAGGGAACACTGAAGCTTTCTTT
CASSYSSRGNTEAFF
>TRBJ2-3|TRBD2|TRBV9|-
TGTGCCAGCAGCGACGGGACTAGCGGGGCCCCCACAGATACGCAGTATTTT
CASSDGTSGAPTDTQYF
>TRBJ1-1|-|TRBV19|-
TGTGCCGCTTCTTATGGGCCTCGGGCTGAAGCTTTCTTT
CAASYGPRAEAFF
>TRBJ2-7|TRBD2|TRBV6-4|-
TGTGCCAGCAGCGGGACTAGAAATCTCTACGAGCAGTACTTC
CASSGTRNLYEQYF
>TRBJ1-4|TRBD1|TRBV15|-
TGTGCCACCAGCAGAGAGTTAACAGGGGATGAAAAACTGTTTTTT
CATSRELTGDEKLFF
>TRBJ2-5|-|TRBV4-1|-
TGCGCCAGCAGCCAAGAAAGGTCGAGCGGAGGGATCCAAGAGACCCAGTACTTC
CASSQERSSGGIQETQYF
>TRBJ2-3|TRBD2|TRBV6-2/TRBV6-3|-
TGTGCCAGCAGTTACCGGGGACTAGCGGGAATCAGAGATACGCAGTATTTT
CASSYRGLAGIRDTQYF
>TRBJ2-6|-|TRBV5-8|-
TGTGCCAGCCTTAACCTCCTCAGCCTTAGGGACGGGGCCAACGTCCTGACTTTC
CASLNLLSLRDGANVLTF
>TRBJ2-3|-|TRBV6-2/TRBV6-3|once
TGTGCCAGCAGCATACAGGGTACAGATACGCAGTATTTT
CASSIQGTDTQYF
>TRBJ2-7|-|TRBV6-2/TRBV6-3|-
TGTGCCAGCAGTTACTCGCCTAACGAGCAGTACTTC
CASSYSPNEQYF
>TRBJ1-2|-|TRBV6-2/TRBV6-3|-
TGTGCCAGCAGTCGGACAGAGTATGGCTACACCTTC
CASSRTEYGYTF
>TRBJ1-4|TRBD1|TRBV7-9|-
TGTGCCAGCAGCCAAGGACAGGCCGCTGAAAAACTGTTTTTT
CASSQGQAAEKLFF
>TRBJ1-2|-|TRBV18|-
TGTGCCACTTCGGCGGACTATGGCTACACCTTC
CATSADYGYTF
>TRBJ1-2|-|TRBV3-1/TRBV3-2|-
TGTGCCAGCAGCGGTCCAGCAGGGAGCGGCTACACCTTC
CASSGPAGSGYTF
>TRBJ1-2|-|TRBV7-3|-
TGTGCCAGCAGCAGCTCCGGGGAGCAGGGCTACACCTTC
CASSSSGEQGYTF
>TRBJ2-7|TRBD2|TRBV4-3|-
TGCGCCAGCAGCCAAGATGGCGGGAGGGCGTACTTC
CASSQDGGRAYF
>TRBJ2-3|-|TRBV28|-
TGTGCCAGCAGAGGCGGGTCTTTGGATACGCAGTATTTT
CASRGGSLDTQYF
>TRBJ1-3|-|TRBV5-1|-
TGCGCCAGCAGCTTGGAGCCGGGGCTTGGAAACACCATATATTTT
CASSLEPGLGNTIYF
>TRBJ1-6|-|TRBV6-2/TRBV6-3|-
TGTGCCAGCAGCCTCGACCCACGCCAAACTCGTGAACAAGGGCTGAGGAGATACTCACCCCTCCACTTT
CASSLDPRQTREQGLRRYSPLHF
>TRBJ1-6|-|TRBV5-6|-
TGTGCCAGCAGCTCGGCCAGGGGAGACTCACCCCTCCACTTT
CASSSARGDSPLHF
>TRBJ1-2|TRBD1|TRBV3-1/TRBV3-2|-
TGTGCCAGCAGCCAAGGAGGACAGGTCAATGGCTACACCTTC
CASSQGGQVNGYTF
>TRBJ1-2|-|TRBV28|-
TGTGCCAGCAGTGGTCCAGCGCCTAACTATGGCTACACCTTC
CASSGPAPNYGYTF
>TRBJ2-3|-|TRBV6-7|-
TGTGCCAGCAGTGGACTGGTACACTTCACACCCGATACGCAGTATTTT
CASSGLVHFTPDTQYF
>TRBJ1-6|-|TRBV11-2|once
TGTGCCAGCAGCCCCAGAACAAACAATAATTCACCCCTCCACTTT
CASSPRTNNNSPLHF
>TRBJ2-2|TRBD1|TRBV5-1|-
TGCGCCAGCAGCTTTTGGCAGGGGGCGGACACCGGGGAGCTGTTTTTT
CASSFWQGADTGELFF
>TRBJ1-1|-|TRBV9|-
TGTGCCAGCAGCGTAGCCCCACGGGGCTCGAACACTGAAGCTTTCTTT
CASSVAPRGSNTEAFF
>TRBJ2-7|TRBD2|TRBV13|-
TGTGCCAGCAGCTTAAGGGTTTCTAGGGGCAGCGGGACGTACGAGCAGTACTTC
CASSLRVSRGSGTYEQYF
>TRBJ1-6|-|TRBV2|-
TGTGCCAGCAGTGTAGGGATCGGATCCTATAATTCACCCCTCCACTTT
CASSVGIGSYNSPLHF
>TRBJ2-3|TRBD2|TRBV12-3/TRBV12-4|few
TGTGCCAGCAGTTTGTCTAGCGGAACCCATTTT
CASSLSSGTHF
>TRBJ2-3|-|TRBV7-3|-
TGTGCCAGCGCCGCAGCGTACACAGATACGCAGTATTTT
CASAAAYTDTQYF
>TRBJ1-2|TRBD1|TRBV5-1|-
TGCGCCAGCAGCCCAGGGGGCAACTATGGCTACACCTTC
CASSPGGNYGYTF
>TRBJ1-5|-|TRBV7-2|-
TGTGCCAGCAGCTTAGGCGACAGCAATCAGCCCCAGCATTTT
CASSLGDSNQPQHF
>TRBJ1-1|TRBD1|TRBV3-1/TRBV3-2|-
TGTGCCAGCAGCTATGCTCCCGGGACAGGGGGGGGTGCTTTCTTT
CASSYAPGTGGGAFF
>TRBJ2-1|TRBD2|TRBV4-3|-
TGCGCCAGCAGCCAAGTGCTGGGAGGGAATGAGCAGTTCTTC
CASSQVLGGNEQFF
>TRBJ1-3|-|TRBV4-1|-
TGCGCCAGCAGCCCAGACGGGGCCAGAAACACCATATATTTT
CASSPDGARNTIYF
>TRBJ1-4|-|TRBV4-1|-
TGCGCCAGCAGCCAAACCCCCCCTGGGGGGCTTGAAAAACTGTTTTTT
CASSQTPPGGLEKLFF
>TRBJ1-5|TRBD1|TRBV7-2|-
TGTGCCAGCAGAAAGACAGGGATCGGAAATCAGCCCCAGCATTTT
CASRKTGIGNQPQHF